This record concerns one TCR beta chain sequence. Its specificity is not known. This specimen belongs to a study of persistence of HIV-infected CD4 T cells. The V and J ends lost 0 bases and 6 bases, in that order; junction bases with no gene match: 4. CDR1 and CDR2 from the germline V gene are KGHSH and LQKENI. This CDR3 has 15 residues. The immunoSEQ assay was version 4, run in survey mode. Data came from immunoSEQ multiplex PCR; TCRdb stores just in-frame clones and leaves some out. This sample has over 40,000 clones, with around three quarters found just once. An overlapping HIV-1 Gag peptide pool stimulated these cells at about 0.94 ug/peptide/mL. CD40L/CD69 double-negative CD45RO-high memory CD4+ T cells were collected. CD4+ T cell counts exceeded 400 cells/uL; CMV serology was positive.

This TCR derives from an adult man with HIV who was CMV-seropositive. The sequencing here drew on CD4+ T cells sorted from PBMCs after approximately 19-hour stimulation, taken from a patient who received antiretroviral therapy. V usage is TRBV18 and J usage is TRBJ1-5; 8 nucleotides align to TRBD1. CDR3 protein: CASSPPGQGFQPQHF. The CDR3, as DNA: TGTGCCAGCTCACCACCCGGACAGGGTTTTCAGCCCCAGCATTTT. The full variable domain, in which reference TRBV18 and TRBJ1-5 provide the parts outside the CDR3, is NAGVMQNPRHLVRRRGQEARLRCSPMKGHSHVYWYRQLPEEGLKFMVYLQKENIIDESGMPKERFSAEFPKEGPSILRIQQVVRGDSAAYFCASSPPGQGFQPQHFGDGTRLSIL.